A single sample is the source of the 15 T cell receptor beta chains below, sequenced in a study of blood T cell repertoires in COVID-19. Produced via immunoSEQ multiplex PCR; TCRdb's table is partial and in-frame only. The data hold 150,000 or so clones, with 88% observed a single time. The sequenced sample was peripheral blood. Receptors were obtained from a man between 60 and 75 years old with acute or convalescent COVID-19.

On this clone itself: Other DNA variants within this sample encode the same CDR3. The chain has TRBV3-1 (or the pseudogene TRBV3-2) and TRBJ1-2; D remains ambiguous. The V gene lost 2 bases and the J gene lost 5 bases, with 6 bases spanning the gap. Germline-derived CDR1 and CDR2 are LGHDT and YNNKEL (reference sequence). The CDR3 runs to 12 residues. CDR3 sequence reads: CASSQRDYGYTF. Written as DNA, the CDR3 is TGTGCCAGCAGCCAACGGGATTATGGCTACACCTTC.

The chain has TRBV7-9 and TRBJ1-1; 9 bases are a match to TRBD1. V was pared by 5 bases and J by 3 bases, with 4 bases of the junction left unmatched. Germline CDR1 reads SEHNR; CDR2 reads FQNEAQ (reference sequence). The CDR3 sequence is 14 residues long. The CDR3 DNA reads as TGTGCCAGCAGCCCTCGGACAGGGGACACTGAAGCTTTCTTT. This sequence encodes CASSPRTGDTEAFF.

The gene calls are TRBV10-3 and TRBJ2-2, with D possibly being TRBD2 (6 bases). Between the trimmed V and J ends, which lost 0 bases and 2 bases, there was a span of 16 bases. The CDR3 runs to 18 residues. The germline V gene has CDR1 ENHRY and CDR2 SYGVKD. The DNA for the CDR3 is TGTGCCATCAGTGAGTCGCAACTTTCGGGAGTAAACACCGGGGAGCTGTTTTTT. Translated: CAISESQLSGVNTGELFF.

The gene calls are TRBV29-1 and TRBJ1-3; D call uncertain. CDR3 length: 14 residues. The V gene's germline CDR1 is SQVTM and CDR2 ANQGSEA. V was clipped by 7 bases and J by 0 bases, with 13 bases between them. The CDR3 protein is CSALRTGSGNTIYF. In DNA, the CDR3 is TGCAGCGCCCTTCGTACGGGCTCTGGAAACACCATATATTTT.

The CDR3 sequence is CATSDGAGYSNQPQHF. DNA of the CDR3: TGTGCCACCAGTGATGGCGCAGGTTATAGCAATCAGCCCCAGCATTTT. This sequence joins TRBV24-1 and TRBJ1-5; D is ambiguous. CDR3 length: 16 amino acids. The V and J ends lost 3 bases and 0 bases respectively, with 11 bases between them. The germline CDR1 and CDR2 sequences are KGHDR and SFDVKD.

This rearrangement joins TRBV5-1 to TRBJ2-5, with D possibly being TRBD2 (5 bases). V was trimmed by 4 bases and J by 5 bases, leaving 9 bases between them. The length of the CDR3 is 12 residues. Germline V gene data show CDR1 as SGHRS and CDR2 as YFSETQ. CDR3 sequence reads: CASSPGGETQYF. The CDR3 DNA sequence: TGCGCCAGCAGCCCGGGCGGGGAGACCCAGTACTTC.

This chain joins TRBV5-1 and TRBJ2-1; 8 bases fit TRBD2. Germline-derived CDR1 and CDR2 are SGHRS and YFSETQ. V was clipped by 4 bases and J by 9 bases; unmatched bases: 18. This CDR3 spans 17 amino acids. CDR3: CASSPLTGRAFSPEQFF. The CDR3 DNA is TGCGCCAGCAGCCCGCTAACCGGGAGGGCCTTTTCACCTGAGCAGTTCTTC.

The V gene is TRBV2, the J gene TRBJ1-1, with a tentative D call TRBD1 (6 bases). Germline V gives CDR1 SNHLY, CDR2 FYNNEI. This CDR3 spans 14 amino acids. Trimming took 3 bases from V and 7 from J, leaving 15 bases between them. In nucleotides, the CDR3 is TGTGCCAGCAGTGAGAGCGCCGGGACAAATGAAGCTTTCTTT. Protein sequence: CASSESAGTNEAFF.

The chain uses TRBV9 and TRBJ1-3; D not certain. This CDR3 has 13 residues. CDR1 is SGDLS and CDR2 is YYNGEE in the germline V gene. Trimming cost V 0 bases and J 8 bases, with 9 bases left between them. The CDR3 DNA reads as TGTGCCAGCAGCGTAGCGGCCGGGGACACCATATATTTT. Its translation is CASSVAAGDTIYF.

The genes are TRBV19 and TRBJ2-7; 8 nucleotides match TRBD2. The length of the CDR3 is 14 residues. Looked up from germline, CDR1 is LNHDA and CDR2 is SQIVND (reference sequence). V trimming: 4 bases; J trimming: 4 bases; junction bases outside the gene matches: 6. CDR3 sequence: CASSSDGRGYEQYF. The CDR3 nucleotides read TGTGCCAGTAGTAGCGACGGGAGGGGGTACGAGCAGTACTTC.

This clone was counted between two and nine times. The chain is built from TRBV7-2 and TRBJ2-1, with TRBD1 as a possible D gene (5 bases). The V and J ends lost 5 bases and 5 bases respectively, with 13 bases between them. This CDR3 is built from 14 residues. CDR1 and CDR2 from the germline V gene are SGHTA and FQGNSA. The CDR3 nucleotides are TGTGCCAGCAGCATAGGGGCCCGGAACAATGAGCAGTTCTTC. This encodes CASSIGARNNEQFF.

The chain has TRBV29-1 and TRBJ2-5, with D tentatively TRBD2 (7 bases). Germline CDR1 is SQVTM and CDR2 is ANQGSEA. CDR3 length: 13 residues. Trimming took off 6 bases at V and 5 bases at J, with 16 bases between the two ends. CDR3 amino acids: CSVLSEGGETQYF. The DNA for the CDR3 is TGCAGCGTACTTTCCGAGGGGGGGGAGACCCAGTACTTC.

The rearrangement uses TRBV5-5 and TRBJ2-1; 9 bases map to TRBD1. Germline V lookup: CDR1 SGHKS, CDR2 YYEKEE (reference sequence). The CDR3 is 15 amino acids. Trimming cost V 0 bases and J 7 bases; bases outside gene matches: 5. The CDR3: CASSLDWTGVNEQFF. For the CDR3, the DNA is TGTGCCAGCAGCTTGGACTGGACAGGGGTAAATGAGCAGTTCTTC.

The chain uses TRBV15 and TRBJ2-5; D is perhaps TRBD2 (6 bases). Deletions cut 0 bases from V and 2 bases from J, with 10 bases between. Looked up from germline, CDR1 is LNHNV and CDR2 is YYDKDF (reference sequence). The CDR3 extends over 15 amino acids. CDR3 in amino acids: CATSRDLGGQETQYF. The DNA of the CDR3 is TGTGCCACCAGCAGAGATTTGGGGGGACAAGAGACCCAGTACTTC.

This clone is a singleton in its sample. This rearrangement joins TRBV7-3 to TRBJ2-5, with D hard to call. V gave up 3 bases and J gave up 5 bases, with 10 bases separating them. Germline loops: CDR1 SGHTA, CDR2 FQGTGA. The CDR3 is 13 amino acids. CDR3 loop: CASSFGSLETQYF. DNA for the CDR3: TGTGCCAGCAGCTTCGGGTCTTTGGAGACCCAGTACTTC. The full variable domain, its missing parts supplied by reference TRBV7-3 and TRBJ2-5, is GAGVSQTPSNKVTEKGKYVELRCDPISGHTALYWYRQSLGQGPEFLIYFQGTGAADDSGLPNDRFFAVRPEGSVSTLKIQRTERGDSAVYLCASSFGSLETQYFGPGTRLLVL.